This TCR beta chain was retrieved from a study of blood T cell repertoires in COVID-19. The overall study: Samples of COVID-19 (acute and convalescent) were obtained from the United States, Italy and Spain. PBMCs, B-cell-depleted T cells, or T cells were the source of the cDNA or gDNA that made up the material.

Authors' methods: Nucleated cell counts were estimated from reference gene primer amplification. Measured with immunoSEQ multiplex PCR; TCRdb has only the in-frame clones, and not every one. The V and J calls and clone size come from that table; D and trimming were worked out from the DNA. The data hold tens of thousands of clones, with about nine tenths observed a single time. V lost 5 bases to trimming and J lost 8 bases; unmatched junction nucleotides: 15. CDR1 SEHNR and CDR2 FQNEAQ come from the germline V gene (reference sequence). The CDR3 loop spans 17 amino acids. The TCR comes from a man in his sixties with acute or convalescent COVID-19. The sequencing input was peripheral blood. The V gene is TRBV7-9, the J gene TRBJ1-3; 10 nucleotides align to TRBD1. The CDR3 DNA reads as TGTGCCAGCAGCAACCTACCCCCGGGACAGGGGTTGGACACCATATATTTT. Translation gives CASSNLPPGQGLDTIYF.